The rows below give T cell receptor beta chains drawn from one sample of a study of cytomegalovirus exposure and HLA in healthy donors. The data were produced by immunoSEQ multiplex PCR, yet TCRdb's version contains in-frame clones alone and is incomplete. The table lists 270,000 or so clones, 75% to 90% of them singletons. Material for sequencing was PBMCs. The receptors originated from a man aged 35 to 55 in good health and CMV-seropositive. The CDR3 runs from the conserved cysteine through the conserved F or W. Fields, in order: J gene, D gene, clone size, V gene, CDR3 protein, CDR3 DNA. The D gene is left open where the match is weak. Some rows have no size entry. The others give once, few or many, or a class for an expanded clone.

>TRBJ2-1|TRBD1|-|TRBV5-4
CASSRGTGYNEQFF
TGTGCCAGCAGCCGCGGGACAGGGTACAATGAGCAGTTCTTC
>TRBJ1-1|TRBD1|few|TRBV7-9
CASSLEGQLMNTEAFF
TGTGCCAGCAGCTTAGAGGGACAGCTGATGAACACTGAAGCTTTCTTT
>TRBJ1-6|-|-|TRBV7-2
CASSWRDSPLHF
TGTGCCAGCAGCTGGAGGGATTCACCCCTCCACTTT
>TRBJ2-1|TRBD2|-|TRBV10-1
CASSSLSGRYNEQFF
TGCGCCAGCAGCTCCCTTAGCGGGAGATACAATGAGCAGTTCTTC
>TRBJ2-1|TRBD1|-|TRBV6-6
CASSYGTGSNEQFF
TGTGCCAGCAGTTACGGGACAGGGTCCAATGAGCAGTTCTTC
>TRBJ2-7|-|once|TRBV5-4
CASSLPRGYEQYF
TGTGCCAGCAGCTTGCCCAGGGGCTACGAGCAGTACTTC
>TRBJ2-3|TRBD2|-|TRBV18
CASSPTAGVTDTQYF
TGTGCCAGCTCACCTACTGCGGGAGTCACAGATACGCAGTATTTT
>TRBJ2-2|TRBD2|once|TRBV2
CASRDLADANTGELFF
TGTGCCAGCCGCGATCTAGCGGACGCGAACACCGGGGAGCTGTTTTTT
>TRBJ2-2|-|-|TRBV5-1
CASSLDGQSNTGELFF
TGCGCCAGCAGCTTGGACGGACAATCGAACACCGGGGAGCTGTTTTTT
>TRBJ2-3|-|-|TRBV7-3
CASSLRVRATDTQYF
TGTGCCAGCAGCTTAAGGGTCAGGGCCACAGATACGCAGTATTTT
>TRBJ2-3|TRBD1|-|TRBV15
CATSRDEGASLYF
TGTGCCACCAGCAGAGATGAGGGGGCCTCTCTGTATTTT
>TRBJ2-5|-|once|TRBV6-5
CASSYSPTARETQYF
TGTGCCAGCAGTTACTCGCCCACAGCCAGGGAGACCCAGTACTTC
>TRBJ1-1|TRBD1|once|TRBV19
CASSIDLAGGLLNTEAFF
TGTGCCAGTAGTATAGATCTAGCAGGGGGCTTACTGAACACTGAAGCTTTCTTT
>TRBJ1-1|TRBD1|-|TRBV27
CASSLSRTGLNTEAFF
TGTGCCAGCAGTTTAAGCAGGACAGGGTTGAACACTGAAGCTTTCTTT
>TRBJ2-1|-|-|TRBV6-5
CASSYQDRFYNEQFF
TGTGCCAGCAGTTACCAGGACAGATTCTACAATGAGCAGTTCTTC
>TRBJ2-2|TRBD2|-|TRBV19
CASSPLGSGIDTGELFF
TGTGCCAGTAGCCCCCTAGGTAGCGGGATCGACACCGGGGAGCTGTTTTTT
>TRBJ1-5|-|-|TRBV6-1
CASSEALAGPWPQHF
TGTGCCAGCAGTGAAGCGCTTGCAGGGCCTTGGCCCCAGCATTTT
>TRBJ2-7|-|-|TRBV15
CATSLDRTYEQYF
TGTGCCACCAGCCTCGACAGGACCTACGAGCAGTACTTC
>TRBJ2-1|-|few|TRBV7-2
CASSWAGPDEQFF
TGTGCCAGCAGCTGGGCAGGCCCTGATGAGCAGTTCTTC
>TRBJ2-3|-|-|TRBV19
CASSGGREDTQYF
TGTGCCAGTAGCGGTGGGAGAGAAGATACGCAGTATTTT
>TRBJ2-7|-|-|TRBV7-2
CASSLAQDFYEQYF
TGTGCCAGCAGCTTAGCGCAGGATTTCTACGAGCAGTACTTC
>TRBJ2-5|-|-|TRBV28
CASTQGGRETQYF
TGTGCCAGCACCCAGGGGGGAAGAGAGACCCAGTACTTC
>TRBJ1-5|-|-|TRBV19
CASSIAGLGYSNQPQHF
TGTGCCAGTAGTATAGCAGGGTTGGGATATAGCAATCAGCCCCAGCATTTT
>TRBJ1-4|TRBD1|few|TRBV7-6
CASSYPGQSEKLFF
TGTGCCAGCAGCTACCCGGGACAGAGTGAAAAACTGTTTTTT
>TRBJ2-7|-|-|TRBV6-6
CASSYSMTWTYEQYF
TGTGCCAGCAGTTACTCGATGACATGGACTTACGAGCAGTACTTC
>TRBJ1-3|TRBD1|-|TRBV7-9
CASSIRDRGSGNTIYF
TGTGCCAGCAGCATCCGGGACAGGGGCTCTGGAAACACCATATATTTT
>TRBJ1-4|-|-|TRBV19
CASSIRDRAATNEKLFF
TGTGCCAGTAGTATACGCGACAGAGCTGCAACTAATGAAAAACTGTTTTTT
>TRBJ1-6|-|once|TRBV15
CATSRDEAGGYNSPLHF
TGTGCCACCAGCAGAGATGAGGCGGGGGGCTATAATTCACCCCTCCACTTT
>TRBJ2-7|TRBD2|-|TRBV28
CASSVSWTSGSYEQYF
TGTGCCAGCAGTGTAAGCTGGACTAGCGGGAGCTACGAGCAGTACTTC
>TRBJ1-2|TRBD1|-|TRBV28
CASSSDRPYGYTF
TGTGCCAGCAGTTCGGACAGGCCATATGGCTACACCTTC
>TRBJ2-1|-|once|TRBV10-3
CAISGQRGNNEQFF
TGTGCCATCAGTGGACAGAGGGGGAACAATGAGCAGTTCTTC
>TRBJ2-5|TRBD1|-|TRBV11-2
CASSSGQGPVPGTQYF
TGTGCCAGCAGCAGCGGACAGGGGCCGGTCCCAGGGACCCAGTACTTC
>TRBJ1-2|TRBD1|-|TRBV19
CASSTRTGNYGYTF
TGTGCCAGTAGTACAAGGACAGGGAACTATGGCTACACCTTC
>TRBJ2-7|-|-|TRBV9
CASSVEAGPTYEQYF
TGTGCCAGCAGCGTAGAGGCAGGCCCGACCTACGAGCAGTACTTC
>TRBJ1-1|-|few|TRBV10-3
CAISDRVETEAFF
TGTGCCATCAGTGACAGGGTTGAGACTGAAGCTTTCTTT
>TRBJ1-1|-|-|TRBV18
CASSLSSGYTEAFF
TGTGCCAGCTCACTGTCTTCAGGGTACACTGAAGCTTTCTTT
>TRBJ2-7|TRBD1|-|TRBV28
CASSPGSTGVHEQYF
TGTGCCAGCAGTCCCGGGTCTACAGGGGTTCACGAGCAGTACTTC
>TRBJ2-3|-|-|TRBV19
CASRSGPSTDTQYF
TGTGCCAGTAGATCAGGCCCTAGCACAGATACGCAGTATTTT
>TRBJ2-7|-|-|TRBV28
CASSFSGNEQYF
TGTGCCAGCAGTTTTTCCGGGAACGAGCAGTACTTC
>TRBJ2-2|-|once|TRBV18
CASSPPMSQAIGELFF
TGTGCCAGCTCACCACCTATGAGTCAGGCGATCGGGGAGCTGTTTTTT
>TRBJ1-1|-|-|TRBV10-2
CASSESRGSMSMNTEAFF
TGCGCCAGCAGTGAGTCACGGGGTTCGATGTCCATGAACACTGAAGCTTTCTTT
>TRBJ1-1|-|-|TRBV20-1
CSARAGGAAFF
TGCAGTGCTAGAGCGGGGGGCGCCGCTTTCTTT
>TRBJ1-2|-|few|TRBV19
CASNAVYGYTF
TGTGCCAGTAACGCAGTCTATGGCTACACCTTC
>TRBJ2-3|-|-|TRBV5-1
CASSFSATDTQYF
TGCGCCAGCAGCTTTTCCGCGACAGATACGCAGTATTTT
>TRBJ2-3|-|few|TRBV1
CTSSLLRTSGSTDTQYF
TGCACCAGCAGCCTACTGCGGACTAGCGGGAGCACAGATACGCAGTATTTT
>TRBJ2-1|TRBD2|-|TRBV2
CASSEYGLQGLAEGLFEQFF
TGTGCCAGCAGTGAATACGGTCTCCAAGGACTAGCGGAGGGGCTCTTTGAGCAGTTCTTC
>TRBJ2-7|-|-|TRBV4-3
CASSQGFPSYEQYF
TGCGCCAGCAGCCAAGGGTTCCCCTCCTACGAGCAGTACTTC
>TRBJ1-3|-|-|TRBV7-6
CASSSPIGEDSGNTIYF
TGTGCCAGCAGCTCCCCAATCGGGGAGGACTCTGGAAACACCATATATTTT
>TRBJ1-4|TRBD1|-|TRBV2
CASSDPDRGGEKLFF
TGTGCCAGCAGTGACCCGGACAGGGGTGGAGAAAAACTGTTTTTT
>TRBJ1-1|TRBD1|-|TRBV18
CASSRGTGGLNTEAFF
TGTGCCAGCTCACGGGGGACAGGGGGATTGAACACTGAAGCTTTCTTT
>TRBJ2-2|TRBD1|-|TRBV7-9
CASSLWQGEAGELFF
TGTGCCAGCAGCTTATGGCAGGGGGAAGCCGGGGAGCTGTTTTTT
>TRBJ1-1|-|once|TRBV30
CAWTLGGRNTEAFF
TGTGCCTGGACCCTCGGGGGTCGGAACACTGAAGCTTTCTTT
>TRBJ1-4|-|-|TRBV30
CAWSVGGSMPKLFF
TGTGCCTGGAGTGTGGGGGGGTCCATGCCCAAACTGTTTTTT